The source of this T cell receptor (beta chain) is a study of blood T cells in healthy people across ages. From germline, CDR1 is MNHEY and CDR2 SVGEGT. Unmatched junction bases numbered 3, after V lost 5 bases and J lost 7 bases. The CDR3 runs to 14 residues. Alongside a J-beta primer mix, a sample-barcoded 5' primer served in a second PCR lasting 7 to 11 cycles. TCRdb independently ran MiXCR on the 5' RACE reads; one entry per CDR3 protein. The sample includes 1.5 million to 2 million distinct CDR3 sequences, approximately 50% of them seen just once. The clonotype was recovered from a woman in her thirties or forties in good health. The chain combines TRBV6-2 or TRBV6-3 with TRBJ2-1; 12 positions match TRBD1. Specimen: blood. The CDR3 bases are TGTGCCAGCAGTGGGGACAGGGGGCTGAATGAGCAGTTCTTC. Amino acid sequence: CASSGDRGLNEQFF.